The clone carrying this TCR beta chain was detected ten times or more. V was clipped by 3 bases and J by 3 bases, with 15 bases between them. The germline V gene has CDR1 SGDLS and CDR2 YYNGEE. This CDR3 spans 15 amino acids. A duration under 3 months, NOSPECS ≥4, CAS ≥3 and moderate-to-severe activity characterized the donors with ophthalmopathy. The data are from a study of Graves' ophthalmopathy and Graves' hyperthyroidism. Study details: Samples of peripheral blood were obtained at initial diagnosis, prior to treatment of any kind.

RNA transcripts provided the template for amplifying TCR beta CDR3 regions. First-round RT-PCR relied on HTBI primers, and a second-round multiplex PCR came next. MiXCR was run by TCRdb on the multiplex PCR reads, yielding one entry per CDR3 protein. Counted here are 300,000 or so distinct CDR3 sequences, 17% occurring once; the ten biggest clones make up about 12%. The clonotype comes from an adult man with Graves' ophthalmopathy. Sequences were obtained from peripheral blood. V usage is TRBV9 and J usage is TRBJ1-1; D possibly corresponds to TRBD1 (5 bases). CDR3: CASSDPGSGYTEAFF. The CDR3 region has the DNA TGTGCCAGCAGCGATCCAGGGTCGGGGTACACTGAAGCTTTCTTT.